Reported below is one T cell receptor (beta chain). Its antigen is unidentified. These data originate in a study of identical twins. Study-wide findings and caveats: Models predicted too little out-of-frame TCR alpha sharing in monozygotic twins.

The CDR3 consists of 14 residues. CDR1 is SQVTM and CDR2 is ANQGSEA in the germline V gene. TCRdb reanalysed the 5' RACE reads using MiXCR and keeps one entry per CDR3 protein. The table lists roughly 1.6 million distinct CDR3 sequences, under 35% of them singletons, with about 0.25% in the top ten. The chain couples TRBV29-1 to TRBJ2-4; no firm D call. TRBJ2-7 matches the DNA end more closely, so the J call is doubtful. The sequenced sample consisted of cord blood. The TCR sequence derives from a newborn girl in good health. Here the CDR3 reads CSALPGRIAYEQYF. The CDR3 DNA is TGCAGCGCTCTCCCGGGCAGGATTGCCTACGAGCAGTACTTC.